The 10 T cell receptor beta chains given below trace back to one sample, sequenced in a study of shared clonotypes between healthy human individuals. Some clones are missing from TCRdb's copy, which holds only in-frame ones; the method was immunoSEQ multiplex PCR. The top ten clones hold roughly 1.5% of a sample with roughly 1 million clones, more than 60% of them seen once. The sample was memory CD4+ T cells sorted from blood. Regarding subset: CD45RA-negative fraction. The receptors here all came from a man younger than 35 in good health.

The CDR3 DNA is TGCGCCAGCAGCTTGGCCGCTTTACAGGGAGTGAACACTGAAGCTTTCTTT. Protein sequence: CASSLAALQGVNTEAFF. V is TRBV5-1 and J is TRBJ1-1; TRBD1 is a possible D gene (6 bases). Germline V CDR1 and CDR2: SGHRS, YFSETQ. Trimming left V 0 bases short and J 0 bases short, with 15 bases between. The CDR3 contains 17 residues.

This CDR3 reads CASSNVGQGTYGYTF. CDR3 sequence (DNA): TGTGCCAGTAGTAATGTGGGGCAGGGTACCTATGGCTACACCTTC. This chain joins TRBV19 and TRBJ1-2, with D tentatively TRBD1 (5 bases). The CDR3 consists of 15 residues. CDR1 is LNHDA, CDR2 SQIVND, per germline (reference sequence). Between the trimmed V and J ends, which lost 4 bases and 4 bases, there was a span of 16 bases. Combining the CDR3 with reference TRBV19 and TRBJ1-2 gives the whole variable domain DGGITQSPKYLFRKEGQNVTLSCEQNLNHDAMYWYRQDPGQGLRLIYYSQIVNDFQKGDIAEGYSVSREKKESFPLTVTSAQKNPTAFYLCASSNVGQGTYGYTFGSGTRLTVV.

The CDR3 DNA sequence: TGTGCCAGCAGTTTGTCTGGCCTATACTATGGCTACACCTTC. It encodes CASSLSGLYYGYTF. V is TRBV28 and J is TRBJ1-2; D is unresolved. Trimming cost V 3 bases and J 3 bases, with 11 bases left between them. This CDR3 has 14 residues. Germline CDR1 and CDR2: MDHEN and SYDVKM.

In its sample, this clone was seen a few times. The rearrangement joins TRBV6-5 to TRBJ2-7; 10 nucleotides align to TRBD2. CDR3 length equals 16 residues. Per the germline V gene, CDR1 is MNHEY and CDR2 is SVGAGI. After removal of 4 bases from V and 11 bases from J, the junction contained 17 bases not matched to a gene. This CDR3 is CASSSRLTSGTHEEYF. The CDR3 DNA sequence: TGTGCCAGCAGTTCTCGCCTAACTAGCGGGACGCATGAGGAGTACTTC.

CDR3 sequence reads: CASSARTGQETQYF. The DNA of the CDR3 is TGTGCCAGCAGCGCAAGGACAGGACAAGAGACCCAGTACTTC. The V and J genes are TRBV9 and TRBJ2-5; 7 positions agree with TRBD1. CDR3 length: 14 residues. The germline CDR1 and CDR2 sequences are SGDLS and YYNGEE. J gave up 2 bases and V 3 bases, and 4 bases lay outside the gene matches.

This clone was observed a few times. The J gene is TRBJ2-2, the V gene TRBV7-2; TRBD2 matches at 10 bases. Germline lookup yields CDR1 SGHTA and CDR2 FQGNSA. J was trimmed by 1 base and V by 5 bases; bases with no gene match: 4. CDR3 length: 16 amino acids. CDR3 loop: CASSTSSGGNTGELFF. The CDR3, as DNA: TGTGCCAGCAGCACTTCTAGCGGGGGGAACACCGGGGAGCTGTTTTTT.

The gene calls are TRBV5-4 and TRBJ2-1; 7 bases line up with TRBD1. CDR3 length: 16 residues. Germline V CDR1 and CDR2: SGHNT, YYREEE (reference sequence). Trimming removed 4 bases from V and 2 bases from J; junction bases left unmatched: 9. In DNA, the CDR3 is TGTGCCAGCAGCCCCCGACAGGGTTTAACCTACAATGAGCAGTTCTTC. Translating gives CASSPRQGLTYNEQFF.

V and J are TRBV11-3 and TRBJ2-2; a possible D gene is TRBD1 (6 bases). The CDR3 is 14 amino acids. Germline CDR1 SGHNT, CDR2 YENEEA. V lost 1 base and J 6 bases, leaving 9 bases between the germline ends. The CDR3 reads CASSLVRGAGELFF. In nucleotides, the CDR3 is TGTGCCAGCAGCTTAGTCAGGGGCGCCGGGGAGCTGTTTTTT. Together with reference TRBV11-3 and TRBJ2-2, the CDR3 gives the full variable domain: EAGVVQSPRYKIIEKKQPVAFWCNPISGHNTLYWYLQNLGQGPELLIRYENEEAVDDSQLPKDRFSAERLKGVDSTLKIQPAELGDSAVYLCASSLVRGAGELFFGEGSRLTVL.

V is TRBV11-3 and J is TRBJ2-3; D remains unclear. Trimming shortened V by 0 bases and J by 6 bases, and 7 bases separated the two germline ends. CDR1 SGHNT and CDR2 YENEEA come from the germline V gene. This CDR3 contains 13 residues. The CDR3 sequence is CASSLDLGDTQYF. The CDR3, as DNA: TGTGCCAGCAGCTTAGATCTGGGGGATACGCAGTATTTT. Supplemented by reference TRBV11-3 and TRBJ2-3, the full variable domain reads EAGVVQSPRYKIIEKKQPVAFWCNPISGHNTLYWYLQNLGQGPELLIRYENEEAVDDSQLPKDRFSAERLKGVDSTLKIQPAELGDSAVYLCASSLDLGDTQYFGPGTRLTVL.

In this sample, this clone turned up a few times. The rearrangement joins TRBV9 to TRBJ2-5, with 7 bases aligning to TRBD2. In germline, CDR1 is SGDLS, CDR2 YYNGEE. The junction had 7 bases not matched to a gene; V was cut back by 6 bases and J by 5 bases. The CDR3 totals 13 residues. The CDR3, as DNA: TGTGCCAGCACCCCGGGGGGTTTGGAGACCCAGTACTTC. Its protein product is CASTPGGLETQYF.